This T cell receptor beta chain is drawn from a study of T cell repertoires in cytomegalovirus infection. Study-level background: CMV epitopes that were recently identified and HLA-C-restricted were used alongside well-studied HLA-B-restricted ones. Findings and limits, study-wide: It was HLA-C-restricted CMV-specific TCR beta clonotypes that dominated the response ex vivo.

TCRdb called the reads again in MiXCR, with one record for every CDR3 protein. The data show approximately 110,000 distinct CDR3 sequences, around 30% seen once. To note about this clonotype: The antigen remains undetermined.

The material sequenced was CD8+ T cells from cultured PBMCs, taken from culture after CMV antigen stimulation. This receptor was taken from a human donor in good health (CMV status not recorded). Some clones in this sample may be carry-over from other donors' samples.

CDR3 nucleotide sequence: TGCGCCAGCAGCCAGTCATATTCGGGGCCAACGACGGAGACCCAGTACTTC. Protein: CASSQSYSGPTTETQYF. The chain employs TRBV4-3 and TRBJ2-5, with D perhaps assigned TRBD1 or TRBD2 (5 bases each). Trimming took off 3 bases at V and 5 bases at J, with 22 bases between the two ends. CDR3 length: 17 residues. Germline CDR1 and CDR2: LGHNA and YSLEER.